The 21 T cell receptor beta chains reported below all come from one sample, sequenced in a study of shared clonotypes between healthy human individuals. Libraries were prepared by immunoSEQ multiplex PCR; TCRdb keeps only in-frame clonotypes and omits some of them. The table lists just over 2,000,000 clones, 85% to 95% of them singletons. The source material was naive CD4+ T cells sorted from blood. Described subset: CD45RA+ positively selected. The receptors originated from a young man in good health.

The J gene is TRBJ2-1, the V gene TRBV7-9; 8 bases line up with TRBD2. From germline, CDR1 is SEHNR and CDR2 FQNEAQ (reference sequence). Trimming at V came to 1 base and at J to 7 bases, leaving 6 bases not matched to a gene. The CDR3 runs to 15 residues. CDR3 amino acids: CASSLDNTGGNEQFF. In DNA, the CDR3 is TGTGCCAGCAGCTTAGACAACACGGGAGGGAATGAGCAGTTCTTC.

The chain recombines TRBV2 with TRBJ2-1, with TRBD1 as a possible D gene (6 bases). Germline V gene data show CDR1 as SNHLY and CDR2 as FYNNEI. The V gene lost 4 bases and the J gene lost 6 bases, with 10 bases spanning the gap. The CDR3 is made up of 13 amino acids. The CDR3 DNA sequence: TGTGCCAGCAGTGCCGACAGGTTCAATGAGCAGTTCTTC. This codes for CASSADRFNEQFF.

This chain connects TRBV14 to TRBJ1-2, with a weak D call TRBD1 (6 bases). The germline CDR1 and CDR2 sequences are SGHDN and FVKESK. CDR3 length equals 16 residues. V was clipped by 0 bases and J by 4 bases, with 15 bases between them. CDR3 amino acids: CASSQDTLTGFYGYTF. The CDR3 DNA is TGTGCCAGCAGCCAAGATACCCTGACAGGTTTCTATGGCTACACCTTC.

This clone was counted once. The chain links TRBV28 to TRBJ1-3; D remains ambiguous. Trimming shortened V by 11 bases and J by 0 bases, and 8 bases separated the two germline ends. Germline assignment: CDR1 MDHEN and CDR2 SYDVKM. The CDR3 covers 12 residues. The CDR3 sequence is CAAQSSGNTIYF. CDR3 nucleotides: TGTGCCGCACAGAGCTCTGGAAACACCATATATTTT.

Remarks on this clone: This sample also contains other DNA sequences that code for the same CDR3. The chain carries TRBV11-2 and TRBJ1-1; D remains ambiguous. This CDR3 region has 13 residues. With 1 base removed from V and 4 bases from J, the gap between germline ends came to 7 bases. The germline V gene has CDR1 SGHAT and CDR2 FQNNGV. CDR3 sequence: CASSLGRSTEAFF. The CDR3 bases are TGTGCCAGCAGCTTAGGCAGGAGCACTGAAGCTTTCTTT.

The CDR3, as DNA: TGTGCCAGCAGCCCAAGTAGCGGGAGCCCCTACGAGCAGTACTTC. It translates to CASSPSSGSPYEQYF. This chain uses TRBV6-5 with TRBJ2-7; 9 nucleotides align to TRBD2. The V and J ends lost 6 bases and 2 bases, in that order; junction bases with no gene match: 8. CDR3 length: 15 residues. Germline V gene lookup returns CDR1 MNHEY and CDR2 SVGAGI.

J is TRBJ1-1 and V is TRBV4-1; the D gene is possibly TRBD1 (6 bases). V was pared by 3 bases and J by 0 bases, with 20 bases between. This CDR3 has 18 amino acids. Germline V gene sequence: CDR1 MGHRA, CDR2 YSYEKL. CDR3 DNA sequence: TGCGCCAGCAGCCACCTCCGCGTCCGGGGGCCGATGAACACTGAAGCTTTCTTT. This translates into CASSHLRVRGPMNTEAFF.

The chain has TRBV5-1 and TRBJ2-2; 10 bases are shared with TRBD2. Germline assignment: CDR1 SGHRS and CDR2 YFSETQ. J gave up 7 bases and V 0 bases, and 12 bases lay outside the gene matches. The CDR3 runs 18 residues. DNA for the CDR3: TGCGCCAGCAGCTTGGCCGGTTCAGCGGGAGGGCCAGACGGGGAGCTGTTTTTT. Its translation is CASSLAGSAGGPDGELFF.

The chain couples TRBV29-1 to TRBJ1-3; 9 nucleotides align to TRBD1. The germline gives CDR1 SQVTM, CDR2 ANQGSEA. The CDR3 loop spans 16 amino acids. With V trimmed by 5 bases and J by 0 bases, 8 bases remained unmatched. CDR3 sequence reads: CSVTTGGTYSGNTIYF. CDR3 sequence (DNA): TGCAGCGTTACGACAGGGGGTACCTACTCTGGAAACACCATATATTTT.

The gene calls are TRBV9 and TRBJ2-2, with no clear D. Germline V lookup: CDR1 SGDLS, CDR2 YYNGEE. V was shortened by 5 bases and J by 7 bases, with 9 bases between the two germline ends. The CDR3 is 12 amino acids. In DNA, the CDR3 is TGTGCCAGCAGTGGGAAGTTCGGGGAGCTGTTTTTT. Encoded protein: CASSGKFGELFF.

The CDR3 bases are TGTGCCAGCAGCTTTAACGAAAACATTCAGTACTTC. Its protein is CASSFNENIQYF. This rearrangement joins TRBV11-2 to TRBJ2-4; D call uncertain. CDR3 length equals 12 residues. From germline, CDR1 is SGHAT and CDR2 FQNNGV. Trimming cost V 3 bases and J 5 bases, with 5 bases left between them.

This clone was observed a few times. The rearrangement joins TRBV16 to TRBJ1-1; the match to TRBD1 covers 8 bases. V was clipped by 4 bases and J by 4 bases; unmatched bases: 5. The germline V gene encodes CDR1 KGHSY and CDR2 FQNENV. CDR3 length equals 14 residues. The CDR3: CASSRFTGGTEAFF. CDR3 DNA: TGTGCCAGCAGCCGATTTACAGGGGGCACTGAAGCTTTCTTT.

This sequence joins TRBV25-1 and TRBJ2-1; possibly TRBD2 for D (5 bases). V lost 5 bases, J lost 4 bases, and 15 bases lay in between. The CDR3 totals 15 residues. From germline, CDR1 is MGHDK and CDR2 SYGVNS. The CDR3 here is CASSTGGKKYNEQFF. CDR3 sequence (DNA): TGTGCCAGCAGTACCGGAGGAAAAAAGTACAATGAGCAGTTCTTC.

The chain uses TRBV7-2 and TRBJ2-3; 9 nucleotides match TRBD2. The V segment lost 2 bases and the J segment 2 bases; nucleotides outside the gene matches: 5. Per the germline V gene, CDR1 is SGHTA and CDR2 is FQGNSA. The CDR3 runs to 16 residues. The CDR3 spells CASSLMLAGYTDTQYF. The CDR3 nucleotides are TGTGCCAGCAGCTTAATGCTAGCGGGGTACACAGATACGCAGTATTTT.

This clone was seen just once. The chain uses TRBV19 and TRBJ1-3, with a weak D call TRBD1 (5 bases). There are 16 residues in the CDR3. The V gene lost 7 bases and the J gene lost 0 bases, with 16 bases spanning the gap. Germline V gene sequence: CDR1 LNHDA, CDR2 SQIVND (reference sequence). The CDR3 reads CASNWGPGNSGNTIYF. In DNA form, the CDR3 reads TGTGCCAGTAACTGGGGCCCGGGAAACTCTGGAAACACCATATATTTT.

The chain employs TRBV30 and TRBJ1-6; tentative D call: TRBD1 (6 bases). Germline CDR1 reads GTSNPN; CDR2 reads SVGIG (reference sequence). This CDR3 region has 15 residues. Trimming removed 4 bases from V and 10 bases from J, with 20 bases in between. The CDR3, as DNA: TGTGCCTGGATGCCCGGGACATCCAAGGAGTCACCCCTCCACTTT. Translating gives CAWMPGTSKESPLHF.

The V call is TRBV30, the J call TRBJ1-4; D possibly corresponds to TRBD1 (5 bases). Looked up from germline, CDR1 is GTSNPN and CDR2 is SVGIG (reference sequence). Trimming removed 1 base from V and 7 bases from J, with 13 bases in between. The CDR3 is 14 amino acids. The CDR3 protein is CAWSGGTTVEKLFF. CDR3 nucleotide sequence: TGTGCCTGGAGTGGCGGGACTACGGTTGAAAAACTGTTTTTT.

This chain joins TRBV5-1 and TRBJ1-5; the match to TRBD1 covers 7 bases. This CDR3 is built from 15 residues. Trimming at V came to 2 bases and at J to 5 bases, leaving 7 bases not matched to a gene. Germline V gene lookup returns CDR1 SGHRS and CDR2 YFSETQ. CDR3 region: CASSLMAGQYQPQHF. CDR3 DNA sequence: TGCGCCAGCAGCTTAATGGCGGGACAGTATCAGCCCCAGCATTTT. Using reference TRBV5-1 and TRBJ1-5 for the parts outside the CDR3, the full variable domain is KAGVTQTPRYLIKTRGQQVTLSCSPISGHRSVSWYQQTPGQGLQFLFEYFSETQRNKGNFPGRFSGRQFSNSRSEMNVSTLELGDSALYLCASSLMAGQYQPQHFGDGTRLSIL.

The rearrangement links TRBV27 to TRBJ2-7; TRBD2 matches 12 bases. The junction had 14 bases not matched to a gene; V was cut back by 3 bases and J by 2 bases. The germline CDR1 and CDR2 sequences are MNHEY and SMNVEV (reference sequence). The CDR3 length is 19 residues. The CDR3 is CASSFLSLTSGSRAYEQYF. The CDR3 DNA is TGTGCCAGCAGTTTTTTGTCGCTGACTAGCGGGAGCAGGGCCTACGAGCAGTACTTC.

The genes are TRBV6-1 and TRBJ1-4, with D possibly matching TRBD1 (5 bases). CDR3 length: 13 residues. Per germline, CDR1 MNHNS and CDR2 SASEGT. Trimming pared 6 bases from V and 3 bases from J, leaving 8 bases between. The CDR3 region is CASRQAANEKLFF. CDR3 DNA: TGTGCCAGCAGACAGGCAGCTAATGAAAAACTGTTTTTT.

This chain links TRBV5-1 with TRBJ2-1; TRBD2 aligns across 7 bases. The CDR3 has 15 amino acids. The V gene end was trimmed by 1 base and the J gene end by 5 bases; junction bases not matched to a gene: 6. Germline assignment: CDR1 SGHRS and CDR2 YFSETQ. The DNA for the CDR3 is TGCGCCAGCAGCTTGTACAGCGGGACCGACAATGAGCAGTTCTTC. Protein: CASSLYSGTDNEQFF.